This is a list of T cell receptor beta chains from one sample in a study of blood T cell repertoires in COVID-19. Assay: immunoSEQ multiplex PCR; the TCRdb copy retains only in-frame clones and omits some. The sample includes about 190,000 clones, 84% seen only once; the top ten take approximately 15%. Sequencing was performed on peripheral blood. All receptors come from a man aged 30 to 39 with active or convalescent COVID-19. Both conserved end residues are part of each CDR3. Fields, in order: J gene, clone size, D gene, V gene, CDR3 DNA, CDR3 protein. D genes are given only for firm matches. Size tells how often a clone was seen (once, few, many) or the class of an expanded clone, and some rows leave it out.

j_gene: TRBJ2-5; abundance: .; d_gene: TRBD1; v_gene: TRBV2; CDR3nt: TGTGCCAGCAGTCGGGACAGGGGCCAAGAGACCCAGTACTTC; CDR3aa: CASSRDRGQETQYF
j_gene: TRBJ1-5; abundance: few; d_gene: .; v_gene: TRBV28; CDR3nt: TGTGCCAGCAGCTCAGGGGCTGGCGGGCCCCAGCATTTT; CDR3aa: CASSSGAGGPQHF
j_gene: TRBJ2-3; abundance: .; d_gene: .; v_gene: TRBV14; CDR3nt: TGTGCCAGCAGCCAAGATCTAGGACTGGATACGCAGTATTTT; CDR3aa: CASSQDLGLDTQYF
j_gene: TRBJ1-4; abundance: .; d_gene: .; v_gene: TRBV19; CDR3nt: TGTGCCAGTAGTATAGCTTCAACACCAAAACTGTTTTTT; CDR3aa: CASSIASTPKLFF
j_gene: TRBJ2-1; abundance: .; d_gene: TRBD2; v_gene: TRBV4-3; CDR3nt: TGCGCCAGCAGCCAAGCATCGCTAGCGGGAGTGGATGAGCAGTTCTTC; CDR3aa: CASSQASLAGVDEQFF
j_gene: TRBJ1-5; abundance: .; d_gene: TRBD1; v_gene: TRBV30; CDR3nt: TGTGCCTGGAGTGTTGGTGGAGCAGGACAGGGTAGTGGGGGTCCGTTGAGCAATCAGCCCCAGCATTTT; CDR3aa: CAWSVGGAGQGSGGPLSNQPQHF
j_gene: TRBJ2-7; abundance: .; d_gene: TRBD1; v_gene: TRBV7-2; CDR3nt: TGTGCCGTGCCTGTAGGGACAGGGGGATTCTACGAGCAGTACTTC; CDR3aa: CAVPVGTGGFYEQYF
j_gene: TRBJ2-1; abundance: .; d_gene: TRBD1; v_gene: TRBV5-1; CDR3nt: TGCGCCAGCAGCTTGGCCAGGGGGGACAGGTCCTACAATGAGCAGTTCTTC; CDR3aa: CASSLARGDRSYNEQFF
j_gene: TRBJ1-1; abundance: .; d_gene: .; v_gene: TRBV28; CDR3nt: TGTGCCAGCGGGTTGGTTGGGGCAGGTGGCACTGAAGCTTTCTTT; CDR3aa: CASGLVGAGGTEAFF
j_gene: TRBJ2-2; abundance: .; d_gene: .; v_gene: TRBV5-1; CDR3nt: TGCGCCAGCAGACCAGAACCACCCGGGGAGCTGTTTTTT; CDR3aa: CASRPEPPGELFF
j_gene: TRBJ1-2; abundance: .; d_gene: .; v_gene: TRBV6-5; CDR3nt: TGTGCCAGCAGTTACTCAGAGGAGAACTATGGCTACACCTTC; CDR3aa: CASSYSEENYGYTF
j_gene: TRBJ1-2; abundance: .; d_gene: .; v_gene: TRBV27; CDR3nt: TGTGCCAGCAGTCCCGTCGAGGGAGCTAACTATGGCTACACCTTC; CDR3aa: CASSPVEGANYGYTF
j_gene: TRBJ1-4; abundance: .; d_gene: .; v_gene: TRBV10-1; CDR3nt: TGCGCCAGCAGTGAGACCAGGTCGGGAGAAAAACTGTTTTTT; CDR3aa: CASSETRSGEKLFF
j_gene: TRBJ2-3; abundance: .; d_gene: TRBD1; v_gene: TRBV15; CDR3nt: TGTGCCACCAGCAGAGATTCCGCAGGGGGCTTTCAAGATACGCAGTATTTT; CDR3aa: CATSRDSAGGFQDTQYF
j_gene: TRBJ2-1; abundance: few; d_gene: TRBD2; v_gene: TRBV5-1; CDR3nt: TGCGCCAGCAGCTTGATTGGGGGGCCAGCCGGGACTAGCGAGATGAATGAGCAGTTCTTC; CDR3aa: CASSLIGGPAGTSEMNEQFF
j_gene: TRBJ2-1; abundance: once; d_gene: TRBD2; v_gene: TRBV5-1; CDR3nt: TGCGCCAGCAGCTTCCGAGGACTAGCGGGCACGGGGGATGAGCAGTTCTTC; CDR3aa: CASSFRGLAGTGDEQFF
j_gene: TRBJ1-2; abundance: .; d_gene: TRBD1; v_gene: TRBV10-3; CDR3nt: TGTGCCATCAGCCAAGGGACAGCTCAACATGGCTACACCTTC; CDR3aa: CAISQGTAQHGYTF
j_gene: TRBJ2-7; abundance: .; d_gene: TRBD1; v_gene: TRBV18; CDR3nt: TGTGCCAGCTCACCGGGACAGGGGGCCTACGAGCAGTACTTC; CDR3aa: CASSPGQGAYEQYF
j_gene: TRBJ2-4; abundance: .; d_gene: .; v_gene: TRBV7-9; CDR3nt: TGTGCCAGCAGCTTAGGAACGCGGAACATTCAGTACTTC; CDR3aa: CASSLGTRNIQYF
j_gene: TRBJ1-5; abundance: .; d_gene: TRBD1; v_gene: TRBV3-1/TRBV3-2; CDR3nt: TGTGCCAGCAGCCTGGGACAGGGCTCAGGGCAGCCCCAGCATTTT; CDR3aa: CASSLGQGSGQPQHF
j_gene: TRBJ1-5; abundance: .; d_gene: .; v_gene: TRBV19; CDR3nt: TGTGCCAGTGGGCTTTCCCGGAGCAATCAGCCCCAGCATTTT; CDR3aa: CASGLSRSNQPQHF
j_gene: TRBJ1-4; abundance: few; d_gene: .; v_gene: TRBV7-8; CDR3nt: TGTGCCAGCAGCCCGGGATGGGGAGCTGATGAAAAACTGTTTTTT; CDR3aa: CASSPGWGADEKLFF
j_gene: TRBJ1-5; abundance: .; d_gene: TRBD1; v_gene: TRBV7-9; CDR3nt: TGTGCCAGCAGCCAACCTCCCGGGACAGGGGGTTTTCAGCCCCAGCATTTT; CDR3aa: CASSQPPGTGGFQPQHF
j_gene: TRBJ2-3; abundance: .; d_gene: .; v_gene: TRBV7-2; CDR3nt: TGTGCCAGCAGCTTAGCTCGTAGAGGAGATACGCAGTATTTT; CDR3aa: CASSLARRGDTQYF
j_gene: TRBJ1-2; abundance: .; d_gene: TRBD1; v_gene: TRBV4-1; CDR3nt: TGCGCCAGCAGCCAAGAGGACAGGGGGTTATATGGCTACACCTTC; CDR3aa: CASSQEDRGLYGYTF
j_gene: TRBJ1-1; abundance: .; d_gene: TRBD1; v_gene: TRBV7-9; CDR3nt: TGTGCCAGCAGCTTGACAGGGGCCCCTGAAGCTTTCTTT; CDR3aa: CASSLTGAPEAFF
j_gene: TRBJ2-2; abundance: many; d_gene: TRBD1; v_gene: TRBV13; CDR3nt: TGTGCCAGCAGCCTGGGACAGGGTCCCGGGGAGCTGTTTTTT; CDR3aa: CASSLGQGPGELFF